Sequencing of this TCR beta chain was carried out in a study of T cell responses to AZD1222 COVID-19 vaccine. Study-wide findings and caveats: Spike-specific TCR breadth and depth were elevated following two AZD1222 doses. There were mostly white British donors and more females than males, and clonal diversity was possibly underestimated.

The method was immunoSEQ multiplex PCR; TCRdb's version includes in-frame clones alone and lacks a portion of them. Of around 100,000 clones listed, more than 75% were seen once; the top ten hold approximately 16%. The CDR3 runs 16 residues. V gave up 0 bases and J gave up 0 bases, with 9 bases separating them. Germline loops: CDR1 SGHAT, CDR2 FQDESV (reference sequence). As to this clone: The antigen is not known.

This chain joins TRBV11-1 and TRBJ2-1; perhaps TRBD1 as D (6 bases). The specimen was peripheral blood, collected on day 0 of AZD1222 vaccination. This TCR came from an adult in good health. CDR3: CASSLAQGSSYNEQFF. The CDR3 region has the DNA TGTGCCAGCAGCTTAGCGCAGGGGAGCTCCTACAATGAGCAGTTCTTC.